Below, 8 T cell receptor beta chains from the same sample are listed, as sequenced in a study of a mutant IDH1 vaccine in newly diagnosed glioma. Time point noted: week 11, during vaccination. Each dose of the vaccine consisted of 300 ug of mutant IDH1 20-mer peptide, with topical imiquimod. Antigens for these TCRs are unknown. The protocol was immunoSEQ multiplex PCR, while the TCRdb copy is restricted to in-frame clones and leaves out a portion. Of about 130,000 clones listed, just under 80% are singletons. The sample here was PBMCs, taken from a glioma patient whose treatment included an IDH1 peptide vaccine. The receptors stem from a man aged 40-49 years with glioma.

The chain's CDR3 is CASSLATVNYGYTF. CDR3 nucleotide sequence: TGTGCCAGCAGCTTAGCGACGGTTAACTATGGCTACACCTTC. The chain joins TRBV11-1 to TRBJ1-2; D call uncertain. This CDR3 has 14 amino acids. Between the trimmed V and J ends, which lost 0 bases and 1 base, there was a span of 6 bases. CDR1 and CDR2 from the germline V gene are SGHAT and FQDESV (reference sequence).

This chain uses TRBV9 with TRBJ2-1; 14 bases line up with TRBD2. Germline V lookup: CDR1 SGDLS, CDR2 YYNGEE. With V trimmed by 3 bases and J by 9 bases, 11 bases remained unmatched. The CDR3 runs 17 residues. In DNA, the CDR3 is TGTGCCAGCAGCGCCTCGACTAGCGGGGGGGCGAAGGGTGAGCAGTTCTTC. It translates to CASSASTSGGAKGEQFF.

This chain links TRBV2 with TRBJ2-3, with D maybe TRBD2 (5 bases). Germline CDR1 SNHLY, CDR2 FYNNEI. The CDR3 runs 14 residues. The V end lost 1 base, the J end lost 4 bases, and 9 bases lay between the germline ends. The CDR3 DNA reads as TGTGCCAGCAGTGAAGACGTCGGGGCAGATACGCAGTATTTT. Residues: CASSEDVGADTQYF.

This chain links TRBV4-2 with TRBJ2-3; 8 positions agree with TRBD2. The length of the CDR3 is 17 residues. The V gene's germline CDR1 is LGHNA and CDR2 YNFKEQ. J gave up 4 bases and V 0 bases, and 9 bases lay outside the gene matches. The CDR3 region has the DNA TGTGCCAGCAGCCAAGAACCCCTAGCGGGTGTGGCAGATACGCAGTATTTT. Translated, it gives CASSQEPLAGVADTQYF.

This sequence joins TRBV28 and TRBJ2-2; unclear D gene. The CDR3 is made up of 13 amino acids. The germline gives CDR1 MDHEN, CDR2 SYDVKM. Deletions cut 8 bases from V and 4 bases from J, with 11 bases between. CDR3 protein: CASETPATGELFF. Written as DNA, the CDR3 is TGTGCCAGCGAGACGCCAGCCACCGGGGAGCTGTTTTTT.

A note on this clone: Compared with germline, one end of the junction differs, possibly owing to a read error. The chain combines TRBV4-3 with TRBJ2-2; the D gene is possibly TRBD2 (5 bases). This CDR3 has 18 amino acids. Germline values: CDR1 LGHNA, CDR2 YSLEER. The CDR3 protein is CASSEDGPGLLNTGELFF. The CDR3 DNA is TGCGCCAGCAGCGAAGATGGCCCTGGACTTCTGAACACCGGGGAGCTGTTTTTT.

The chain links TRBV7-2 to TRBJ2-5; tentative D call: TRBD2 (5 bases). The DNA end favors TRBJ2-7, so the J call may be wrong. Germline values: CDR1 SGHTA, CDR2 FQGNSA. The CDR3 runs 15 residues. CDR3 in amino acids: CASSLEASLIYEQYF. The CDR3, as DNA: TGTGCCAGCAGCTTAGAAGCTAGCCTGATCTACGAGCAGTACTTC.

This clone occurred a few times. The V gene is TRBV28, the J gene TRBJ1-1; D not resolved. The germline gives CDR1 MDHEN, CDR2 SYDVKM. Trimming left V 5 bases short and J 11 bases short, with 15 bases between. The CDR3 covers 12 residues. The CDR3 DNA is TGTGCCAGCAGTATCGACCTCCACGGGGCTTTCTTT. Amino acids: CASSIDLHGAFF.